This TCR beta chain was recovered during a study of blood T cells in healthy people across ages. Overall study context: The capture of about one barcoded beta molecule per two T cells was achieved by template switching. Findings and limits, study-wide: Estimated diversity, derived from one million T cells, was regarded as an underestimate.

A J-beta primer mix and a sample-barcoded 5' primer were used in a second PCR of about 7 to 12 cycles. TCRdb independently ran MiXCR on the 5' RACE reads; one entry per CDR3 protein. The sample has some 1,500,000 distinct CDR3 sequences, approximately 42% seen once. This clonotype came up a few times. Its target is not known. PBMCs, at least 6.5 million per sample, were isolated. This receptor was identified in a woman between 18 and 29 years old in good health. The sequenced sample consisted of blood.

In DNA, the CDR3 is TGTGCCAGCAGCATGAACACCGGGGAGCTGTTTTTT. Its protein product is CASSMNTGELFF. This rearrangement joins TRBV7-2 to TRBJ2-2; no firm D call. Deletions cut 5 bases from V and 1 base from J, with 2 bases between. Per the germline V gene, CDR1 is SGHTA and CDR2 is FQGNSA. The CDR3 runs 12 residues.